The present entry profiles one TCR beta chain with its context. Clones were read by immunoSEQ multiplex PCR, and TCRdb kept only the in-frame ones, dropping some. The table includes about 490,000 clones, over 75% detected once. The record originates from a study of blood T cell repertoires in COVID-19. Study-level information: Researchers got acute and convalescent COVID-19 samples from the United States, Italy and Spain. The analysed material was cDNA or gDNA that came from T cells, B-cell-depleted T cells, or PBMCs.

Germline V gene sequence: CDR1 MDHEN, CDR2 SYDVKM. Trimming removed 5 bases from V and 5 bases from J, with 19 bases in between. The CDR3 has 15 amino acids. The chain links TRBV28 to TRBJ2-7; D possibly corresponds to TRBD2 (5 bases). This sequence originates from a human donor in a cohort sampled during active COVID-19. Sequencing was done on a sample of peripheral blood. This CDR3 reads CASSPPGRELHEQYF. CDR3 sequence (DNA): TGTGCCAGCAGTCCCCCCGGTAGGGAGCTCCACGAGCAGTACTTC.